The 26 T cell receptor beta chains below come from one sample, sequenced in a study of shared clonotypes between healthy human individuals. The protocol was immunoSEQ multiplex PCR, while the TCRdb copy is restricted to in-frame clones and leaves out a portion. The profile covers some 240,000 clones, with approximately 70% appearing a single time and around 10% taken by the ten largest. Sequencing used memory CD4+ T cells sorted from blood. Subset indicated: CD45RA-negative fraction. The receptors originated from a man aged 25-40 years in good health.

The table lists this clone with a count of one. This chain links TRBV2 with TRBJ2-7; the D is unclear. Germline loops: CDR1 SNHLY, CDR2 FYNNEI. Trimming pared 9 bases from V and 3 bases from J, leaving 18 bases between. The CDR3 spans 14 residues. CDR3 DNA sequence: TGTGCCAGTCTAAAAACCTTTCTGAGCTACGAGCAGTACTTC. This codes for CASLKTFLSYEQYF.

This clone came up a few times. This CDR3 is CASSFGTTETQYF. CDR3 DNA: TGTGCCAGCAGCTTCGGGACTACAGAGACCCAGTACTTC. The V and J genes are TRBV11-2 and TRBJ2-5, with 7 bases lining up with TRBD2. The CDR3 is made up of 13 amino acids. Looked up from germline, CDR1 is SGHAT and CDR2 is FQNNGV. Trimming removed 3 bases from V and 4 bases from J; junction bases left unmatched: 2.

The chain recombines TRBV14 with TRBJ2-1; TRBD1 is a possible D gene (6 bases). V shed 7 bases and J shed 12 bases, with 19 bases lying between them. Germline loops: CDR1 SGHDN, CDR2 FVKESK. CDR3 size: 13 residues. The CDR3: CASKALLQGPQFF. CDR3 in DNA: TGTGCCAGCAAAGCCTTATTACAGGGACCGCAGTTCTTC.

The rearrangement uses TRBV15 and TRBJ1-2, with D hard to call. This CDR3 spans 13 amino acids. Trimming removed 0 bases from V and 7 bases from J, with 9 bases in between. CDR1 is LNHNV and CDR2 is YYDKDF in the germline V gene (reference sequence). The CDR3 protein is CATSRDQQAGYTF. The CDR3 coding sequence is TGTGCCACCAGCAGAGACCAGCAGGCTGGCTACACCTTC.

The rearrangement uses TRBV7-2 and TRBJ1-5, with a tentative D call TRBD1 (5 bases). Germline V gives CDR1 SGHTA, CDR2 FQGNSA. The CDR3 covers 15 residues. V lost 5 bases and J lost 6, with 17 bases in between. CDR3 DNA: TGTGCCAGCAGCGTTACCGGGACCGTGGGTCAGCCCCAGCATTTT. Translation: CASSVTGTVGQPQHF. The whole variable domain, filled in from reference TRBV7-2 and TRBJ1-5, reads GAGVSQSPSNKVTEKGKDVELRCDPISGHTALYWYRQSLGQGLEFLIYFQGNSAPDKSGLPSDRFSAERTGGSVSTLTIQRTQQEDSAVYLCASSVTGTVGQPQHFGDGTRLSIL.

The CDR3 sequence is CASSLAYRTAYGYTF. The CDR3 nucleotides read TGTGCCAGCAGCTTGGCTTATCGGACAGCTTATGGCTACACCTTC. The chain recombines TRBV5-5 with TRBJ1-2; D is perhaps TRBD1 (6 bases). Trimming stripped 0 bases from V and 5 bases from J, with 14 bases between. Germline lookup yields CDR1 SGHKS and CDR2 YYEKEE (reference sequence). The CDR3 totals 15 residues.

This clone was seen once. The chain couples TRBV19 to TRBJ1-1; possibly TRBD1 for D (5 bases). The CDR3 length is 15 residues. Germline V gives CDR1 LNHDA, CDR2 SQIVND (reference sequence). V was trimmed by 8 bases and J by 2 bases, leaving 18 bases between them. CDR3 sequence: CASLSGVGGNTEAFF. The CDR3 DNA reads TGTGCCAGTCTCTCGGGCGTCGGGGGAAACACTGAAGCTTTCTTT. Combining the CDR3 with reference TRBV19 and TRBJ1-1 gives the whole variable domain DGGITQSPKYLFRKEGQNVTLSCEQNLNHDAMYWYRQDPGQGLRLIYYSQIVNDFQKGDIAEGYSVSREKKESFPLTVTSAQKNPTAFYLCASLSGVGGNTEAFFGQGTRLTVV.

This clone was observed a single time. The chain is built from TRBV7-8 and TRBJ1-3, with D possibly matching TRBD1 (6 bases). The CDR3 covers 15 residues. The germline gives CDR1 SGHVS, CDR2 FQNEAQ. V lost 3 bases and J 2 bases, leaving 11 bases between the germline ends. The CDR3 reads CASSLTDRTGNTIYF. The CDR3 region has the DNA TGTGCCAGCAGCTTGACCGACAGGACTGGAAACACCATATATTTT.

V is TRBV9 and J is TRBJ1-1, with D unresolved. Trimming removed 1 base at V and 4 bases at J, with 8 bases between. This CDR3 is built from 13 residues. Germline CDR1 reads SGDLS; CDR2 reads YYNGEE. In DNA, the CDR3 is TGTGCCAGCAGCGTACTGACGAGCACTGAAGCTTTCTTT. Translation gives CASSVLTSTEAFF. Complete variable domain (other parts from reference TRBV9 and TRBJ1-1): DSGVTQTPKHLITATGQRVTLRCSPRSGDLSVYWYQQSLDQGLQFLIQYYNGEERAKGNILERFSAQQFPDLHSELNLSSLELGDSALYFCASSVLTSTEAFFGQGTRLTVV.

As DNA, the CDR3 is TGTGCCACCAGCAGAGATTGGGGACAGCCCCAGCATTTT. Translation gives CATSRDWGQPQHF. This rearrangement joins TRBV15 to TRBJ1-5, with D unresolved. This CDR3 has 13 amino acids. V was clipped by 0 bases and J by 7 bases, with 7 bases between them. Germline V gives CDR1 LNHNV, CDR2 YYDKDF (reference sequence). Full variable domain (rest looked up from reference TRBV15 and TRBJ1-5): DAMVIQNPRYQVTQFGKPVTLSCSQTLNHNVMYWYQQKSSQAPKLLFHYYDKDFNNEADTPDNFQSRRPNTSFCFLDIRSPGLGDTAMYLCATSRDWGQPQHFGDGTRLSIL.

The chain has TRBV20-1 and TRBJ2-1; no definite D call. The CDR3 is 10 residues long. Trimming cost V 6 bases and J 8 bases, with 8 bases left between them. CDR1 and CDR2 from the germline V gene are DFQATT and SNEGSKA (reference sequence). In nucleotides, the CDR3 is TGCAGTGCCCACGGCGATGAGCAGTTCTTC. Its protein product is CSAHGDEQFF.

V gene TRBV7-2 combines with J gene TRBJ2-5, with 7 nucleotides matching TRBD1. From germline, CDR1 is SGHTA and CDR2 FQGNSA. This CDR3 has 15 residues. Trimming cost V 3 bases and J 7 bases; bases outside gene matches: 11. The CDR3 sequence: CASSFNRLGGGTQYF. In nucleotides, the CDR3 is TGTGCCAGCAGCTTTAACCGCTTAGGGGGCGGGACCCAGTACTTC.

This clone was detected only a few times. V gene TRBV28 combines with J gene TRBJ2-7, with D hard to call. The CDR3 runs to 12 residues. Germline V gene lookup returns CDR1 MDHEN and CDR2 SYDVKM. Trimming left V 7 bases short and J 7 bases short, with 14 bases between. CDR3 DNA sequence: TGTGCCAGCACAGGCGGCGTGGGGGAGCAGTACTTC. Residues: CASTGGVGEQYF. The entire variable domain, with the rest obtained from reference TRBV28 and TRBJ2-7, is as follows: DVKVTQSSRYLVKRTGEKVFLECVQDMDHENMFWYRQDPGLGLRLIYFSYDVKMKEKGDIPEGYSVSREKKERFSLILESASTNQTSMYLCASTGGVGEQYFGPGTRLTVT.

In this sample, this clone turned up many times. This rearrangement joins TRBV9 to TRBJ2-3; possible D gene TRBD1, 6 bases. CDR1 and CDR2 from the germline V gene are SGDLS and YYNGEE. V was clipped by 1 base and J by 2 bases, with 11 bases between them. This CDR3 comprises 15 residues. The CDR3 sequence: CASSVLGAHTDTQYF. The DNA of the CDR3 is TGTGCCAGCAGCGTACTGGGGGCGCACACAGATACGCAGTATTTT.

This clone was observed many times. The rearrangement links TRBV29-1 to TRBJ2-2, with unresolved D. CDR3 length: 15 amino acids. Germline CDR1 SQVTM, CDR2 ANQGSEA. V was shortened by 4 bases and J by 0 bases, with 12 bases between the two germline ends. CDR3 amino acids: CSVGVANANTGELFF. The CDR3 DNA sequence: TGCAGCGTTGGCGTGGCCAACGCGAACACCGGGGAGCTGTTTTTT.

This clone has a handful of counts. The rearrangement uses TRBV7-8 and TRBJ2-7; 13 nucleotides agree with TRBD2. With V trimmed by 5 bases and J by 3 bases, 4 bases remained unmatched. This CDR3 has 15 residues. Germline CDR1 and CDR2: SGHVS and FQNEAQ. The CDR3 region is CASSQGLAGSYEQYF. DNA of the CDR3: TGTGCCAGCAGCCAGGGACTAGCGGGAAGCTACGAGCAGTACTTC.

J is TRBJ1-2 and V is TRBV28; unclear D gene. The length of the CDR3 is 10 residues. Germline V lookup: CDR1 MDHEN, CDR2 SYDVKM. The V end was cut by 6 bases, the J end by 2 bases, with 1 base between. CDR3 residues: CASRNYGYTF. The CDR3 DNA reads TGTGCCAGCAGAAACTATGGCTACACCTTC.

The chain links TRBV19 to TRBJ2-1; TRBD1 matches at 8 bases. CDR1 LNHDA and CDR2 SQIVND come from the germline V gene (reference sequence). The CDR3 is 16 residues long. V trimming: 3 bases; J trimming: 2 bases; junction bases outside the gene matches: 6. The CDR3 region has the DNA TGTGCCAGTAGTATCGGACAGGGTCGCCCCTACAATGAGCAGTTCTTC. This translates into CASSIGQGRPYNEQFF.

V gene TRBV5-1 combines with J gene TRBJ1-1; TRBD1 matches at 9 bases. The CDR3 has 15 amino acids. J was trimmed by 2 bases and V by 4 bases; bases with no gene match: 6. CDR1 and CDR2 (germline): SGHRS, YFSETQ. This CDR3 is CASSRGTGTNTEAFF. The CDR3 DNA follows: TGCGCCAGCAGCCGCGGGACAGGGACAAACACTGAAGCTTTCTTT.

This clone was seen only a few times. The chain couples TRBV7-9 to TRBJ2-1; D might be TRBD1 or TRBD2, each matching 5 bases. Germline CDR1 SEHNR, CDR2 FQNEAQ (reference sequence). Trimming took off 4 bases at V and 0 bases at J, with 10 bases between the two ends. The CDR3 runs 15 residues. The CDR3 spells CASSSGTLSYNEQFF. The CDR3 coding sequence is TGTGCCAGCAGCTCAGGGACCCTCTCCTACAATGAGCAGTTCTTC.

Only one count was recorded for this clone. The rearrangement joins TRBV13 to TRBJ2-1; unclear D gene. Germline loops: CDR1 PRHDT, CDR2 FYEKMQ (reference sequence). Trimming shortened V by 1 base and J by 9 bases, and 13 bases separated the two germline ends. This CDR3 has 14 amino acids. The CDR3 loop reads CASSLAPSGGEQFF. The CDR3 DNA reads as TGTGCCAGCAGCTTAGCCCCAAGTGGTGGTGAGCAGTTCTTC.

The V gene is TRBV5-5, the J gene TRBJ1-4; TRBD1 matches at 8 bases. V dropped 4 bases and J dropped 8; count of bases not matched to a gene: 7. The CDR3 is 14 amino acids. The germline gives CDR1 SGHKS, CDR2 YYEKEE (reference sequence). The CDR3 sequence: CASSLDRVNEKLFF. CDR3 nucleotide sequence: TGTGCCAGCAGCCTGGACAGGGTTAACGAAAAACTGTTTTTT.

The gene calls are TRBV2 and TRBJ2-2, with a tentative D call TRBD2 (6 bases). Trimming removed 2 bases from V and 7 bases from J, with 8 bases in between. The CDR3 extends over 13 amino acids. Per germline, CDR1 SNHLY and CDR2 FYNNEI. CDR3 nucleotides: TGTGCCAGCAGTGAATGGAGGGGCGGGGAGCTGTTTTTT. Residues: CASSEWRGGELFF.

For this clone: Other DNA sequences in this specimen translate into the identical CDR3. The rearrangement links TRBV5-1 to TRBJ2-2, with a tentative D call TRBD1 (5 bases). Germline CDR1 is SGHRS and CDR2 is YFSETQ. The CDR3 is 15 amino acids. Trimming took off 0 bases at V and 2 bases at J, with 8 bases between the two ends. The CDR3 DNA sequence: TGCGCCAGCAGCTTGGAACAGGCTAACACCGGGGAGCTGTTTTTT. Translation: CASSLEQANTGELFF. Looking up the rest from reference TRBV5-1 and TRBJ2-2 gives the full variable domain: KAGVTQTPRYLIKTRGQQVTLSCSPISGHRSVSWYQQTPGQGLQFLFEYFSETQRNKGNFPGRFSGRQFSNSRSEMNVSTLELGDSALYLCASSLEQANTGELFFGEGSRLTVL.

This chain connects TRBV5-6 to TRBJ2-3; D is uncertain. The ends were cut back, 7 bases at V and 0 bases at J, with 15 bases in the middle. Germline assignment: CDR1 SGHDT and CDR2 YYEEEE. The CDR3 totals 15 residues. CDR3 bases: TGTGCCAGCGACCGTGGGTTCGCCAGCACAGATACGCAGTATTTT. This codes for CASDRGFASTDTQYF. Based on the CDR3 plus reference TRBV5-6 and TRBJ2-3, the full variable domain is DAGVTQSPTHLIKTRGQQVTLRCSPKSGHDTVSWYQQALGQGPQFIFQYYEEEERQRGNFPDRFSGHQFPNYSSELNVNALLLGDSALYLCASDRGFASTDTQYFGPGTRLTVL.

This chain uses TRBV9 with TRBJ2-1; D uncertain. The CDR3 extends over 15 amino acids. Germline CDR1 and CDR2: SGDLS and YYNGEE. Trimming took 4 bases from V and 10 from J, leaving 21 bases between them. CDR3: CASSPHLTPQAEQFF. The CDR3 DNA reads as TGTGCCAGCAGCCCCCATTTGACTCCCCAGGCGGAGCAGTTCTTC.